What follows is one T cell receptor (beta chain) and its context. This specimen comes from a study of T cells after yellow fever vaccination. The CDR3 runs 15 residues. The V gene's germline CDR1 is SGHAT and CDR2 FQNNGV. V lost 3 bases to trimming and J lost 0 bases; unmatched junction nucleotides: 5. TCRdb reprocessed the 5' RACE reads via MiXCR and lists one record per CDR3 protein. The sample has about 430,000 distinct CDR3 sequences, roughly a sixth seen once. The clonotype was recovered from a young man who received the YFV17D yellow fever vaccine. The chain employs TRBV11-2 and TRBJ2-7; 7 nucleotides align to TRBD2. This specimen was PBMCs, taken before the yellow fever booster vaccination. The CDR3 DNA reads as TGTGCCAGCAGCTTGCAATGGGGGGGCTCCTACGAGCAGTACTTC. Residues: CASSLQWGGSYEQYF.